This TCR beta chain was sequenced in a study of blood T cell repertoires in COVID-19. Generated by immunoSEQ multiplex PCR, the TCRdb table keeps only in-frame clones and is missing some. The table shows 210,000 or so clones, with roughly 82% occurring only once. Germline assignment: CDR1 KGHSH and CDR2 LQKENI. The CDR3 spans 13 residues. V lost 3 bases, J lost 4 bases, and 9 bases lay in between. Sequenced input: peripheral blood. The sequence was collected from a woman aged 40 to 49 with acute or convalescent COVID-19. The chain uses TRBV18 and TRBJ1-2; D remains unclear. CDR3: CASSPEDGYGYTF. The CDR3 nucleotides are TGTGCCAGCTCACCGGAGGACGGCTATGGCTACACCTTC. The whole variable domain, filled in from reference TRBV18 and TRBJ1-2, reads NAGVMQNPRHLVRRRGQEARLRCSPMKGHSHVYWYRQLPEEGLKFMVYLQKENIIDESGMPKERFSAEFPKEGPSILRIQQVVRGDSAAYFCASSPEDGYGYTFGSGTRLTVV.